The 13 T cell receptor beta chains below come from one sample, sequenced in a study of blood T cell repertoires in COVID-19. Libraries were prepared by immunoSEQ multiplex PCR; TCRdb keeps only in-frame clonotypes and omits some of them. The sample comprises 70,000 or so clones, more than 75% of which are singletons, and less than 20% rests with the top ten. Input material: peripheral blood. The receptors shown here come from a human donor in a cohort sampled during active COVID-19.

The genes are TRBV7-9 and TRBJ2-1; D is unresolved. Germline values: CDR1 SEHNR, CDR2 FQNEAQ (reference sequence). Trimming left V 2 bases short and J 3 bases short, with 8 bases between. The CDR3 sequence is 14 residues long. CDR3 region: CASSLMGLYNEQFF. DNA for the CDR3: TGTGCCAGCAGCTTAATGGGCCTCTACAATGAGCAGTTCTTC.

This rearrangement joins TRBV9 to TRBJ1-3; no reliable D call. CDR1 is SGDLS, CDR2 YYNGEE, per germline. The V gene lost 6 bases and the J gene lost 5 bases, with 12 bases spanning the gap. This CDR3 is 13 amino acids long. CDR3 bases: TGTGCCAGCACCCCCGCGGGGAGAAACACCATATATTTT. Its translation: CASTPAGRNTIYF.

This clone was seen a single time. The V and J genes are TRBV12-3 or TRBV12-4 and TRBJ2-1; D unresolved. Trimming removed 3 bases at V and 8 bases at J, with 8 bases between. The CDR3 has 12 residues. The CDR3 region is CASSFFRYEQFF. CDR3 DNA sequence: TGTGCCAGCAGTTTCTTTAGATATGAGCAGTTCTTC.

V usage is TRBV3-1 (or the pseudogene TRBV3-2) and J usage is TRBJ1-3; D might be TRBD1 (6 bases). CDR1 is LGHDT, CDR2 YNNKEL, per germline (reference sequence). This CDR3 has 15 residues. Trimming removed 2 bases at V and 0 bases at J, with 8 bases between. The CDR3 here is CASSQSDSSGNTIYF. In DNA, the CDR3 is TGTGCCAGCAGCCAATCGGACAGCTCTGGAAACACCATATATTTT.

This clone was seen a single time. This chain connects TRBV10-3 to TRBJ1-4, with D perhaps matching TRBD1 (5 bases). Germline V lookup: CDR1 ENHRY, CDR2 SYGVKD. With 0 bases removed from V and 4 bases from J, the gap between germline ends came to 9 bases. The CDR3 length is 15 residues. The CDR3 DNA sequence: TGTGCCATCAGTGAGTCAGGGCAGGGTAATGAAAAACTGTTTTTT. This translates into CAISESGQGNEKLFF.

This CDR3 reads CASSWARGEKLFF. The DNA of the CDR3 is TGTGCCAGCTCCTGGGCCCGGGGTGAAAAACTGTTTTTT. The chain employs TRBV18 and TRBJ1-4; no clear D. The ends were cut back, 6 bases at V and 7 bases at J, with 12 bases in the middle. Germline V gives CDR1 KGHSH, CDR2 LQKENI. The CDR3 totals 13 residues.

The CDR3 region has the DNA TGTGCCAGCAGCCGGACGGGACAGGGGCCCTACGAGCAGTACTTC. Residues: CASSRTGQGPYEQYF. This rearrangement joins TRBV5-5 to TRBJ2-7; 10 bases are shared with TRBD1. The CDR3 has 15 amino acids. Per the germline V gene, CDR1 is SGHKS and CDR2 is YYEKEE (reference sequence). V gave up 4 bases and J gave up 2 bases; unmatched junction bases: 6.

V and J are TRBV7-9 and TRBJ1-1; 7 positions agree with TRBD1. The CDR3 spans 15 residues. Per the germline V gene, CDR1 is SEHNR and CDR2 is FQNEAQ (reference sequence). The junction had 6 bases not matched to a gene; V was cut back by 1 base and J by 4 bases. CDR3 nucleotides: TGTGCCAGCAGCTTAGGGACACAGGGGACCACTGAAGCTTTCTTT. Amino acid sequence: CASSLGTQGTTEAFF.

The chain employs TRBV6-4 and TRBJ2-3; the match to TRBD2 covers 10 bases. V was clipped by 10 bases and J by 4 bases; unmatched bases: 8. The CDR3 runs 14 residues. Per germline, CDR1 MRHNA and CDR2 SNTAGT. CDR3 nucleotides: TGTGCCACCAAACGGCTAGCGGGAGCAGATACGCAGTATTTT. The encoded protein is CATKRLAGADTQYF.

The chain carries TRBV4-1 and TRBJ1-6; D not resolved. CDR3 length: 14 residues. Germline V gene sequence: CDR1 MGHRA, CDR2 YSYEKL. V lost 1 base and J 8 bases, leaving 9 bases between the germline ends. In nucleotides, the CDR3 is TGCGCCAGCAGCCAAGTGGACGGGGATTCACCCCTCCACTTT. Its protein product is CASSQVDGDSPLHF.

CDR3 sequence: CASGRPSYNEQFF. DNA of the CDR3: TGTGCCAGCGGGAGACCTTCCTACAATGAGCAGTTCTTC. The chain links TRBV12-3 or TRBV12-4 to TRBJ2-1, with D possibly matching TRBD2 (5 bases). V lost 8 bases, J lost 1 base, and 9 bases lay in between. CDR3 length equals 13 residues.

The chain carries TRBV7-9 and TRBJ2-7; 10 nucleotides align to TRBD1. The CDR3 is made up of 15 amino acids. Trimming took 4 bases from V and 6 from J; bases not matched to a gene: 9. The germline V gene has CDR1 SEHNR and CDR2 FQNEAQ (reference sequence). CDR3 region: CASSSLRDRGSEQYF. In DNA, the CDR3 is TGTGCCAGCAGCTCCCTCCGGGACAGGGGCTCCGAGCAGTACTTC.

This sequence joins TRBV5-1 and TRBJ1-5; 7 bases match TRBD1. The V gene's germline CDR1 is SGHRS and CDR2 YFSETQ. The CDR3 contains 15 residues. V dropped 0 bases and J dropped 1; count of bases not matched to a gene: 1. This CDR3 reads CASSLAGGSNQPQHF. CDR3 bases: TGCGCCAGCAGCTTGGCAGGGGGGAGCAATCAGCCCCAGCATTTT.